This entry lists 6 T cell receptor beta chains sequenced from one sample in a study of cytomegalovirus exposure and HLA in healthy donors. 60 Vbeta and 13 Jbeta primers were used in PCR. TCRdb keeps only in-frame clones here, not all; method: immunoSEQ multiplex PCR. This sample has fewer than 200,000 clones, with approximately 82% found just once. The sample was PBMCs. Receptors originate from a man in his forties in good health and CMV-seropositive.

The V and J genes are TRBV6-6 and TRBJ2-5, with 7 bases lining up with TRBD1. Germline assignment: CDR1 MNHNY and CDR2 SVGAGI (reference sequence). The CDR3 extends over 12 amino acids. J gave up 5 bases and V 6 bases, and 3 bases lay outside the gene matches. DNA for the CDR3: TGTGCCAGCAGCCGGGACAGTGAGACCCAGTACTTC. Translation gives CASSRDSETQYF.

This clone was detected once. This chain links TRBV7-2 with TRBJ2-7; perhaps TRBD1 as D (5 bases). Trimming removed 6 bases at V and 0 bases at J, with 15 bases between. This CDR3 has 15 amino acids. The germline V gene encodes CDR1 SGHTA and CDR2 FQGNSA. The DNA of the CDR3 is TGTGCCAGCAGTCTAGGGGTCATTAGCTCCTACGAGCAGTACTTC. Its protein is CASSLGVISSYEQYF.

The chain joins TRBV30 to TRBJ1-2; D might be TRBD1 (6 bases). CDR1 is GTSNPN, CDR2 SVGIG, per germline (reference sequence). This CDR3 comprises 13 residues. V was clipped by 0 bases and J by 7 bases, with 12 bases between them. CDR3 in amino acids: CAWSVGGALGYTF. The DNA for the CDR3 is TGTGCCTGGAGTGTGGGGGGGGCGCTTGGCTACACCTTC.

This chain links TRBV11-3 with TRBJ2-3, with TRBD2 identical over 12 bases. The germline V gene has CDR1 SGHNT and CDR2 YENEEA. V lost 5 bases, J lost 2 bases, and 11 bases stayed unmatched. The CDR3 is made up of 18 amino acids. The CDR3 DNA reads TGTGCCAGCAGCCTACACGGACTAGCGGGAAAAGCCACAGATACGCAGTATTTT. Translated: CASSLHGLAGKATDTQYF.

The chain employs TRBV2 and TRBJ2-5; D possibly corresponds to TRBD1 (6 bases). TRBJ2-7 matches the DNA end more closely, so the J call is doubtful. CDR3 length equals 12 residues. Germline V gene lookup returns CDR1 SNHLY and CDR2 FYNNEI. DNA for the CDR3: TGTGCCAGCAGTTACAGGGCCTACGAGCAGTACTTC. Translation: CASSYRAYEQYF.

The chain recombines TRBV10-3 with TRBJ1-4, with TRBD1 identical over 7 bases. CDR3 length: 14 residues. V trimming: 3 bases; J trimming: 4 bases; junction bases outside the gene matches: 2. Germline V gene sequence: CDR1 ENHRY, CDR2 SYGVKD. The CDR3 reads CAISEGGINEKLFF. CDR3 bases: TGTGCCATCAGTGAAGGGGGCATTAATGAAAAACTGTTTTTT.